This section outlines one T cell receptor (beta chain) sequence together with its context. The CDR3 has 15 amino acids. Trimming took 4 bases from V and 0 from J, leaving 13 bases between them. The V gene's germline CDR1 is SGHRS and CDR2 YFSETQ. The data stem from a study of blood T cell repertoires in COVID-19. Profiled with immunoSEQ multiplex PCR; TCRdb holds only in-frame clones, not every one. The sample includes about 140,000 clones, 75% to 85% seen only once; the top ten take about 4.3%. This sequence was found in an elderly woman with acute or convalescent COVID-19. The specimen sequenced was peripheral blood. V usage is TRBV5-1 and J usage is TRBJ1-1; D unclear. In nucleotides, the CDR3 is TGCGCCAGCAGCCCGCGTACCCGGTTGAACACTGAAGCTTTCTTT. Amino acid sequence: CASSPRTRLNTEAFF.